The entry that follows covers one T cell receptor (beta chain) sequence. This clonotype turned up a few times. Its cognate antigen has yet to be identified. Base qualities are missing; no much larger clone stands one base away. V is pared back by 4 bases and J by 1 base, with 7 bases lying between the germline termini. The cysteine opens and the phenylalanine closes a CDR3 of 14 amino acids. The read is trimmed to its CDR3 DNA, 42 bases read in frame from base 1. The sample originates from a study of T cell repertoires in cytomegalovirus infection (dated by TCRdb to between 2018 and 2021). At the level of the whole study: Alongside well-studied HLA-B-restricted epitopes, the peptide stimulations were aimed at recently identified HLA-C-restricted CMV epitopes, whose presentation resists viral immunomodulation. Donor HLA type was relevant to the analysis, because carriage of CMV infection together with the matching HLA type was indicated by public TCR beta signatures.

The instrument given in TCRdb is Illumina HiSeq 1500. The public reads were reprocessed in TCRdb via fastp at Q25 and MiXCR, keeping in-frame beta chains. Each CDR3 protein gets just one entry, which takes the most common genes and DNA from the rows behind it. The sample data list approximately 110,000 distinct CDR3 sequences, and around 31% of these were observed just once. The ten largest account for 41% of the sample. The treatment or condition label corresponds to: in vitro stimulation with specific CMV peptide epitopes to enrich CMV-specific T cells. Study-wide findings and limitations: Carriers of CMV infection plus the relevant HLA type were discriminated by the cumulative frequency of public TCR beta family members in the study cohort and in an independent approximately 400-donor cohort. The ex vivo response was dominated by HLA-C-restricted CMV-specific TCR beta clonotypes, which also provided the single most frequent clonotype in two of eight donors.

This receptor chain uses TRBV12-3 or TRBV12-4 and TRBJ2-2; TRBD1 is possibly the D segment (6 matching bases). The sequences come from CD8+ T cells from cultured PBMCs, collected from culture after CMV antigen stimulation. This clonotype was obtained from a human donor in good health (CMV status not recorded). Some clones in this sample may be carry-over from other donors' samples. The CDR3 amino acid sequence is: CASSSTGNTGELFF. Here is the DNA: TGTGCCAGCAGTTCGACAGGGAACACCGGGGAGCTGTTTTTT.